In this sample, the clone carrying this TCR beta chain turned up many times. This entry belongs to a study of early T cells in non-severe SARS-CoV-2 infection. TCRdb independently ran MiXCR on the 5' RACE reads; one entry per CDR3 protein. The sample yields 30,000 or so distinct CDR3 sequences, roughly 4.9% seen once. Sequenced sample: whole blood. This sequence originates from an adult who was a healthcare worker with PCR-confirmed SARS-CoV-2 infection or an uninfected control (not recorded which).

The CDR3 reads CATSDPGQGDTGELFF. DNA for the CDR3: TGTGCCACCAGTGACCCGGGACAGGGGGACACCGGGGAGCTGTTTTTT. The chain is built from TRBV24-1 and TRBJ2-2, with 11 bases aligning to TRBD1. The CDR3 is made up of 16 amino acids. Germline CDR1 and CDR2: KGHDR and SFDVKD. V was clipped by 4 bases and J by 3 bases; unmatched bases: 3.